The entry below describes one TCR beta chain. Based on its abundance in the sample, this clone is medium-sized (0.01 to 0.1%). Its antigen specificity is not known. Base quality data are lacking; no much larger clone is found one base away. This sample is part of a study of control samples from healthy donors and cancer patients (dated by TCRdb to 2020 to 2022). The CDR3 covers 15 residues, taking in both the cysteine and the phenylalanine. The DNA shown is the 45-base CDR3, in frame from base 1. V is cut back by 8 bases and J by 7 bases, with 16 bases in the junction unmatched. CDR1 MNHEY and CDR2 SVGAGI were looked up in the germline V gene. Libraries were prepared through the immunoSEQ multiplex PCR assay. TCRdb re-hosts the immuneACCESS table, in-frame sequences only. Its copies lack some clones; in the studies checked, an unresolved V gene accounts for under half of them, and the cause for the rest is not known. Across this sample there are roughly 80,000 clones, with roughly 86% seen only once. The ten largest clones represent around 5.4% of the sample.

The chain uses TRBV6-5 and TRBJ2-7, and TRBD1 matches 8 of the central bases. The TCR sequence derives from a man aged 50 to 60 in good health. The sequenced sample consisted of blood. The CDR3 amino acid sequence is: CASGSGSGQAEEQYF. In nucleotides, the sequence is TGTGCCAGCGGGTCGGGGTCGGGACAGGCGGAAGAGCAGTACTTC.